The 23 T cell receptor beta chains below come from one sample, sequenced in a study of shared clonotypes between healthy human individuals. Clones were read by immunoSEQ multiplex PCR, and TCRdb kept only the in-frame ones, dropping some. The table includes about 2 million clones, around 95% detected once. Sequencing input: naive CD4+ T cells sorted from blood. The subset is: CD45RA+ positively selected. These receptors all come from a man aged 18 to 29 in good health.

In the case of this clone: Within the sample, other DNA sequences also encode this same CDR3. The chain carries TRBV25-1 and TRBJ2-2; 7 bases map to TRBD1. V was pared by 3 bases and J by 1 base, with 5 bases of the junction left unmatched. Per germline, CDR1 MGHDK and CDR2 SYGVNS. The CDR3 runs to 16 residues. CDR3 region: CASSDQRQGNTGELFF. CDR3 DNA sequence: TGTGCCAGCAGTGATCAAAGACAGGGGAACACCGGGGAGCTGTTTTTT.

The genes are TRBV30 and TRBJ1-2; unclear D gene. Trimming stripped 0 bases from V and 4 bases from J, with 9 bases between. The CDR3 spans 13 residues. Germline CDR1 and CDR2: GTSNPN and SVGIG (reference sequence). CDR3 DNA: TGTGCCTGGAGTGTGGGGAACTTCTATGGCTACACCTTC. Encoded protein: CAWSVGNFYGYTF. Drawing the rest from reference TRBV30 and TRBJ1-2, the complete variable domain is SQTIHQWPATLVQPVGSPLSLECTVEGTSNPNLYWYRQAAGRGLQLLFYSVGIGQISSEVPQNLSASRPQDRQFILSSKKLLLSDSGFYLCAWSVGNFYGYTFGSGTRLTVV.

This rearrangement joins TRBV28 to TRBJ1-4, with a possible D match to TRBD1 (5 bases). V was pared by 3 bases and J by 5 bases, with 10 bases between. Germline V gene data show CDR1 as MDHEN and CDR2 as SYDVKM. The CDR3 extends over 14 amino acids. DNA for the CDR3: TGTGCCAGCAGTTTGTTGGGGGGGAATGAAAAACTGTTTTTT. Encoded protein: CASSLLGGNEKLFF.

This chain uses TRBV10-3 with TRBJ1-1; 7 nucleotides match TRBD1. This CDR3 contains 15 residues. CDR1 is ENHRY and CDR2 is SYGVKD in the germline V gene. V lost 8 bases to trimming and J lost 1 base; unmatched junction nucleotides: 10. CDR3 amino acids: CAISEGGSSNTEAFF. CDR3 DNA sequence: TGTGCCATCTCTGAAGGGGGCTCGTCGAACACTGAAGCTTTCTTT.

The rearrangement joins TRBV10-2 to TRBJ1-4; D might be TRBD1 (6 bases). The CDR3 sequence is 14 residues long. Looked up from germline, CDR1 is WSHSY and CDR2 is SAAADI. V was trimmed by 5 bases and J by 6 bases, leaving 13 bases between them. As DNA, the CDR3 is TGCGCCAGCAGTAGATCAGGGGAGGATGAAAAACTGTTTTTT. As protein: CASSRSGEDEKLFF.

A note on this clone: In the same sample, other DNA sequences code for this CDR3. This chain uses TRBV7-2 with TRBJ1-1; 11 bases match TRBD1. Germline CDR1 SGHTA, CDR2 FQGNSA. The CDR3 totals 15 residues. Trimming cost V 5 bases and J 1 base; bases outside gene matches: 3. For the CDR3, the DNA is TGTGCCAGCAGCCCGGACAGGGGGCGGAACACTGAAGCTTTCTTT. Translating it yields CASSPDRGRNTEAFF.

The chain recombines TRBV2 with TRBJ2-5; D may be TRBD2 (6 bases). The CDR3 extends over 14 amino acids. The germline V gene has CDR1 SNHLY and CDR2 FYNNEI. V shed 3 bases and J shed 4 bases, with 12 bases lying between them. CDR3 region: CASSERGILETQYF. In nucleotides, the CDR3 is TGTGCCAGCAGTGAGCGGGGTATATTAGAGACCCAGTACTTC.

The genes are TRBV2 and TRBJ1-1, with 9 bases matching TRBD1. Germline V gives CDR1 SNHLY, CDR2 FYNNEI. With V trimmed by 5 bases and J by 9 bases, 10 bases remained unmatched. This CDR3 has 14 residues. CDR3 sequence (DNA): TGTGCCAGCAGTTCCCTGGGACAGGGTGGGCAAGCTTTCTTT. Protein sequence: CASSSLGQGGQAFF.

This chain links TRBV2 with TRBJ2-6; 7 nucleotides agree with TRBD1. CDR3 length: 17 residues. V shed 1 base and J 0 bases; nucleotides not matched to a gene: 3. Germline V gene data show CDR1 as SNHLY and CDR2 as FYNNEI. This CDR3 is CASSEGRTGSGANVLTF. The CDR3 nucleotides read TGTGCCAGCAGTGAAGGGCGGACAGGCTCTGGGGCCAACGTCCTGACTTTC.

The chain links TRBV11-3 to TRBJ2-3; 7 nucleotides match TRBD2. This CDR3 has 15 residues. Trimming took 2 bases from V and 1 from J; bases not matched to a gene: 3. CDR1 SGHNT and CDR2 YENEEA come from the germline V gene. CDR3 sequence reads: CASSLQGGGTDTQYF. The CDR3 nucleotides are TGTGCCAGCAGCTTACAGGGAGGGGGCACAGATACGCAGTATTTT.

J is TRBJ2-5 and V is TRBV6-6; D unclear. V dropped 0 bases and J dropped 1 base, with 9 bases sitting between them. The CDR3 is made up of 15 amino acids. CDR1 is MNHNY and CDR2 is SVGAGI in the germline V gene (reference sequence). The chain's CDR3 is CASSYSIRVQETQYF. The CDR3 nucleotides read TGTGCCAGCAGTTACTCGATTCGGGTCCAAGAGACCCAGTACTTC.

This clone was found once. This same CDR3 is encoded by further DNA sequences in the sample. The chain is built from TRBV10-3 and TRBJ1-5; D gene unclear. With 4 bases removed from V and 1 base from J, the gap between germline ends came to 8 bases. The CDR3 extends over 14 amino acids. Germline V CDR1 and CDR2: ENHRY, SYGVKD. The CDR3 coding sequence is TGTGCCATCAGTGCCGGAGGGAGCAATCAGCCCCAGCATTTT. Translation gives CAISAGGSNQPQHF.

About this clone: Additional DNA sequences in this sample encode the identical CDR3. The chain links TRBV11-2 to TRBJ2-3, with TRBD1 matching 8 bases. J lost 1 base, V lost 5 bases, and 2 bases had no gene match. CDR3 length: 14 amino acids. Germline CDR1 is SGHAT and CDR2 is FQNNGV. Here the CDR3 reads CASSPGQGTDTQYF. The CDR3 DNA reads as TGTGCCAGCAGCCCGGGACAGGGCACAGATACGCAGTATTTT.

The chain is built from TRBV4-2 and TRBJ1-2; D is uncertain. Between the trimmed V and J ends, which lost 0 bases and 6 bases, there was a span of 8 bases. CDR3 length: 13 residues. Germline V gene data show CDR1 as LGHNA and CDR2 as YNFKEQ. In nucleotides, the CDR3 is TGTGCCAGCAGCCAAGATATCGGGGATGGCTACACCTTC. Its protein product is CASSQDIGDGYTF.

This chain's CDR3 is CASVRNGQGWDGYTF. CDR3 in DNA: TGTGCCAGCGTGCGGAATGGACAGGGATGGGATGGCTACACCTTC. The rearrangement uses TRBV2 and TRBJ1-2, with 8 nucleotides matching TRBD1. Germline assignment: CDR1 SNHLY and CDR2 FYNNEI. The ends lost 8 bases at V and 6 bases at J; junction bases unmatched: 14. This CDR3 is built from 15 residues.

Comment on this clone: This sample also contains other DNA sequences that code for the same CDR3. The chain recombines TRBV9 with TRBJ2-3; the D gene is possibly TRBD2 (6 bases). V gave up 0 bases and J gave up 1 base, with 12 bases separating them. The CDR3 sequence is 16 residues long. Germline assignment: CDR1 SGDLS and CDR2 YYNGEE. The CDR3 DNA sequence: TGTGCCAGCAGCGTAGGGGGTAGCGGCGGCACAGATACGCAGTATTTT. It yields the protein CASSVGGSGGTDTQYF.

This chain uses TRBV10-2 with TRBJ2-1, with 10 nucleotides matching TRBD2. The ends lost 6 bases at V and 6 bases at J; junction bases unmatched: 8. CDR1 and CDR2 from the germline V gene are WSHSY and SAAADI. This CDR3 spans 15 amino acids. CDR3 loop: CASSLSGRAGNEQFF. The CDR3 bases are TGCGCCAGCAGCCTAAGCGGGAGGGCCGGCAATGAGCAGTTCTTC.

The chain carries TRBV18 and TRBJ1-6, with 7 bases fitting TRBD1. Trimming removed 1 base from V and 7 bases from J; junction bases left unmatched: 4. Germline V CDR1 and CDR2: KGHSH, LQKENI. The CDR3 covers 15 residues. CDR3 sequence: CASSPRRDSNSPLHF. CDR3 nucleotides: TGTGCCAGCTCACCACGCCGGGACAGCAATTCACCCCTCCACTTT.

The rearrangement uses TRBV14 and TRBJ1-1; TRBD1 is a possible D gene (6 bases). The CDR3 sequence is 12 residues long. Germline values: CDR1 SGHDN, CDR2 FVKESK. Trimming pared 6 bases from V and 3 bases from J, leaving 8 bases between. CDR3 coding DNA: TGTGCCAGCAGGAACAGGGACACTGAAGCTTTCTTT. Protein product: CASRNRDTEAFF.

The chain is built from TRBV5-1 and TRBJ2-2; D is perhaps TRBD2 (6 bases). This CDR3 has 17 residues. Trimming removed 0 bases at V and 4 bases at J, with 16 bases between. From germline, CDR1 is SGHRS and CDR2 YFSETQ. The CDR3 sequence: CASSLGVAPGSTGELFF. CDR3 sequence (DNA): TGCGCCAGCAGCTTGGGGGTGGCCCCCGGGAGCACCGGGGAGCTGTTTTTT.

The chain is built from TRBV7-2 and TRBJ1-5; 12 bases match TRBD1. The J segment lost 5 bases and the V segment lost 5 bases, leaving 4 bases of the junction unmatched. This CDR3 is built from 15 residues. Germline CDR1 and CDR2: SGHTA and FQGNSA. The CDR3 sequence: CASSQGQGAHQPQHF. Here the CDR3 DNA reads TGTGCCAGCAGCCAGGGACAGGGGGCCCATCAGCCCCAGCATTTT.

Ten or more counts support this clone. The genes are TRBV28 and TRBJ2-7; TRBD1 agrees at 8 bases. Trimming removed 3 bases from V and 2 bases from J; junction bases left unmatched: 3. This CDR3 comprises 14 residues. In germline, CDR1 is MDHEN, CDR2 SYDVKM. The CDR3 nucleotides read TGTGCCAGCAGTTTCCTACAGGGGGCCTACGAGCAGTACTTC. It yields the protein CASSFLQGAYEQYF.

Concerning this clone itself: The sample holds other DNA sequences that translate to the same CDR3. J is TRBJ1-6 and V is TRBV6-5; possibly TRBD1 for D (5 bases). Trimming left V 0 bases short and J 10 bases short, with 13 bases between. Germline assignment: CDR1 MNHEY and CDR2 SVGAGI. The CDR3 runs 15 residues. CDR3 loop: CASSYSGQGGSPLHF. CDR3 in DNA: TGTGCCAGCAGTTACTCTGGTCAGGGCGGCTCACCCCTCCACTTT.